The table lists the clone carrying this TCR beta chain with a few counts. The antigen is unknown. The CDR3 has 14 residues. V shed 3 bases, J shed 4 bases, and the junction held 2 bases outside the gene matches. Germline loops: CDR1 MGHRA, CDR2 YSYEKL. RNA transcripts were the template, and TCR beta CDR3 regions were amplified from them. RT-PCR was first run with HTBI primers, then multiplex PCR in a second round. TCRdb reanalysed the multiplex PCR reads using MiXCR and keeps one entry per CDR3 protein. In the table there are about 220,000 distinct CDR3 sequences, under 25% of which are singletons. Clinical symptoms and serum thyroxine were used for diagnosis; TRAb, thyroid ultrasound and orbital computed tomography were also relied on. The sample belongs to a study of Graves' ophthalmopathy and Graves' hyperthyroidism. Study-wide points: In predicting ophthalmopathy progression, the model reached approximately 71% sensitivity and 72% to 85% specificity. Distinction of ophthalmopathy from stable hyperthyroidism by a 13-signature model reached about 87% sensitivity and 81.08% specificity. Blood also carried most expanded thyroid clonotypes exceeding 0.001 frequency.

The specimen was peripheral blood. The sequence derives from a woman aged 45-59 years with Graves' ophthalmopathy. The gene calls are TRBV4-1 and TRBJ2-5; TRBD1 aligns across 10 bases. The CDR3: CASSHGQGGETQYF. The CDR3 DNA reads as TGCGCCAGCAGCCACGGACAGGGGGGAGAGACCCAGTACTTC.